The source of this T cell receptor (beta chain) is a study of CD8 T cells in Susac syndrome. CDR1 and CDR2 (germline): SGHRS, YFSETQ. The ends lost 2 bases at V and 0 bases at J; junction bases unmatched: 3. This CDR3 has 15 amino acids. An amount of RNA that ranged from roughly 0.5 to 1 ug was reverse transcribed with random hexamers. The method of amplification for TCR beta CDR3 was immunoSEQ multiplex PCR, covering 54 Vbeta and 13 Jbeta. TCRdb recomputed calls from the immunoSEQ multiplex PCR reads with MiXCR, one row per CDR3 protein. The sample lists 150,000 to 200,000 distinct CDR3 sequences, roughly 95% seen once, with 0.075% to 0.095% in the top ten. The multiple sclerosis controls comprised treatment-naive patients whose relapsing-remitting disease was stable or active.

This chain uses TRBV5-1 with TRBJ2-3, with 7 bases fitting TRBD2. Material for sequencing was CD4+ T cells from PBMCs. The clonotype originates from a human donor with multiple sclerosis. The CDR3 DNA reads as TGCGCCAGCAGCTTTAGCGGGTACAGCACAGATACGCAGTATTTT. Amino acids: CASSFSGYSTDTQYF. Full variable domain (missing parts from reference TRBV5-1 and TRBJ2-3): KAGVTQTPRYLIKTRGQQVTLSCSPISGHRSVSWYQQTPGQGLQFLFEYFSETQRNKGNFPGRFSGRQFSNSRSEMNVSTLELGDSALYLCASSFSGYSTDTQYFGPGTRLTVL.